A single sample is the source of the 5 T cell receptor beta chains below, sequenced in a study of spatial heterogeneity in lung cancer. Each CDR3 protein gets one entry after TCRdb re-called the 5' RACE reads with MiXCR. The table records tens of thousands of distinct CDR3 sequences, 4% to 6% of them present only once. As to time point: sample taken at primary tumor resection. Unsorted whole RNA from tumor, nontumor lung or frozen PBMC underwent sequencing. The sample here was PBMCs, taken at surgery. The receptors shown here come from a female donor with early-stage non-small cell lung cancer.

Remarks on this clonotype: This may be a read error: a much more frequent sequence differs by one nucleotide. No conserved phenylalanine or tryptophan ends this CDR3, so it is likely a read error. J is TRBJ1-1 and V is TRBV12-3 or TRBV12-4; D perhaps matches TRBD1 (5 bases). The V gene lost 5 bases and the J gene lost 11 bases, with 15 bases spanning the gap. This CDR3 region has 12 residues. DNA for the CDR3: TGTGCCAGCAGTCGTGCTATAGGGGAGGCTTTCTTA. This codes for CASSRAIGEAFL.

This clonotype was picked up many times. The V and J genes are TRBV5-1 and TRBJ2-5; D not resolved. The germline CDR1 and CDR2 sequences are SGHRS and YFSETQ. Trimming took off 0 bases at V and 2 bases at J, with 8 bases between the two ends. The CDR3 spans 14 residues. This chain's CDR3 is CASSLGRWQETQYF. The CDR3 coding sequence is TGCGCCAGCAGCTTGGGGCGGTGGCAAGAGACCCAGTACTTC. The variable domain in full, completed from reference TRBV5-1 and TRBJ2-5, reads KAGVTQTPRYLIKTRGQQVTLSCSPISGHRSVSWYQQTPGQGLQFLFEYFSETQRNKGNFPGRFSGRQFSNSRSEMNVSTLELGDSALYLCASSLGRWQETQYFGPGTRLLVL.

This clonotype has a count of ten or more. The J gene is TRBJ2-3, the V gene TRBV6-4, with D possibly matching TRBD2 (5 bases). CDR1 and CDR2 (germline): MRHNA, SNTAGT. CDR3 length: 13 amino acids. Trimming took off 3 bases at V and 1 base at J, with 5 bases between the two ends. The CDR3 bases are TGTGCCAGCAGTGAGCGGGGCACAGATACGCAGTATTTT. Translating gives CASSERGTDTQYF.

This clonotype came up many times. The chain combines TRBV5-1 with TRBJ2-7; 7 bases are shared with TRBD1. In germline, CDR1 is SGHRS, CDR2 YFSETQ. J gave up 5 bases and V 4 bases, and 9 bases lay outside the gene matches. The CDR3 is 14 amino acids. CDR3 amino acids: CASSTGIQGNEQYF. The DNA of the CDR3 is TGCGCCAGCAGCACGGGGATACAGGGGAACGAGCAGTACTTC.

This chain links TRBV11-2 with TRBJ2-1; the D gene is possibly TRBD2 (6 bases). Trimming left V 4 bases short and J 4 bases short, with 23 bases between. The CDR3 loop spans 18 amino acids. CDR1 is SGHAT and CDR2 is FQNNGV in the germline V gene. The CDR3 DNA reads TGTGCCAGCAGCTCCCGAGGATCGGGACTCACCCTGTACAATGAGCAGTTCTTC. This encodes CASSSRGSGLTLYNEQFF. Full variable domain (rest looked up from reference TRBV11-2 and TRBJ2-1): EAGVAQSPRYKIIEKRQSVAFWCNPISGHATLYWYQQILGQGPKLLIQFQNNGVVDDSQLPKDRFSAERLKGVDSTLKIQPAKLEDSAVYLCASSSRGSGLTLYNEQFFGPGTRLTVL.